A single sample is the source of the 30 T cell receptor beta chains below, sequenced in a study of shared clonotypes between healthy human individuals. Naive CD8 cells lacked CD45RO, underwent positive selection for CCR7 and left out terminally differentiated effector memory CD45RA+ cells. The protocol was immunoSEQ multiplex PCR, while the TCRdb copy is restricted to in-frame clones and leaves out a portion. Among roughly 2,000,000 clones, 90% to 95% were seen once, and the ten largest hold 1.5% to 2%. The specimen was naive CD8+ T cells from PBMCs. The source of these receptors is a man aged 18 to 29 in good health. Some clones in this sample may be carry-over from other donors' samples.

The chain links TRBV19 to TRBJ2-1, with D possibly called TRBD1 or TRBD2 (5 bases each). The CDR3 totals 15 residues. V was shortened by 7 bases and J by 4 bases, with 17 bases between the two germline ends. CDR1 LNHDA and CDR2 SQIVND come from the germline V gene (reference sequence). The CDR3 is CASTDGTSPYNEQFF. CDR3 sequence (DNA): TGTGCCAGTACCGACGGGACCTCCCCTTACAATGAGCAGTTCTTC.

V is TRBV11-2 and J is TRBJ2-1; a weak D match, TRBD2 (6 bases). Germline loops: CDR1 SGHAT, CDR2 FQNNGV. V was clipped by 1 base and J by 3 bases, with 13 bases between them. This CDR3 is 16 amino acids long. CDR3 region: CASSLGAGTGYNEQFF. In nucleotides, the CDR3 is TGTGCCAGCAGCTTAGGAGCCGGGACTGGCTACAATGAGCAGTTCTTC. Using reference TRBV11-2 and TRBJ2-1 for the parts outside the CDR3, the full variable domain is EAGVAQSPRYKIIEKRQSVAFWCNPISGHATLYWYQQILGQGPKLLIQFQNNGVVDDSQLPKDRFSAERLKGVDSTLKIQPAKLEDSAVYLCASSLGAGTGYNEQFFGPGTRLTVL.

The gene calls are TRBV10-2 and TRBJ2-7; TRBD1 matches at 9 bases. V shed 6 bases and J 3 bases; nucleotides not matched to a gene: 9. Germline CDR1 is WSHSY and CDR2 is SAAADI. The CDR3 contains 15 residues. The DNA for the CDR3 is TGCGCCAGCAGCAACTATGGACAGGGGATCTACGAGCAGTACTTC. Translation: CASSNYGQGIYEQYF.

This chain connects TRBV29-1 to TRBJ2-5, with D unresolved. Germline lookup yields CDR1 SQVTM and CDR2 ANQGSEA. CDR3 length: 13 residues. Trimming stripped 4 bases from V and 8 bases from J, with 17 bases between. Here the CDR3 reads CSVGTPPRGTQYF. The CDR3 region has the DNA TGCAGCGTTGGTACCCCGCCCCGAGGAACCCAGTACTTC.

V usage is TRBV9 and J usage is TRBJ2-7; TRBD2 might be the D (6 bases). The CDR3 covers 13 residues. Germline CDR1 SGDLS, CDR2 YYNGEE. Trimming cost V 4 bases and J 6 bases, with 14 bases left between them. CDR3 amino acids: CASSPNLGGEQYF. The CDR3 DNA reads as TGTGCCAGCAGCCCAAATTTGGGGGGCGAGCAGTACTTC.

This chain links TRBV5-4 with TRBJ1-1, with D perhaps TRBD1 (6 bases). Germline CDR1 reads SGHNT; CDR2 reads YYREEE (reference sequence). The V gene lost 2 bases and the J gene lost 0 bases, with 14 bases spanning the gap. The CDR3 spans 16 residues. The CDR3 DNA reads as TGTGCCAGCAGCTTAAACGGGGGCCAAGTGAACACTGAAGCTTTCTTT. It translates to CASSLNGGQVNTEAFF.

This chain uses TRBV6-5 with TRBJ2-7, with TRBD2 as a possible D gene (6 bases). This CDR3 spans 14 amino acids. The germline V gene has CDR1 MNHEY and CDR2 SVGAGI. V lost 2 bases, J lost 6 bases, and 14 bases lay in between. The CDR3 protein is CASSYRQGGSEQYF. The CDR3 DNA sequence: TGTGCCAGCAGTTACAGGCAGGGAGGCTCCGAGCAGTACTTC.

J is TRBJ2-1 and V is TRBV19; D gene uncertain. Germline V gives CDR1 LNHDA, CDR2 SQIVND (reference sequence). The V end lost 4 bases, the J end lost 2 bases, and 12 bases lay between the germline ends. The CDR3 runs 15 residues. DNA for the CDR3: TGTGCCAGTAGTACGACCCAGCAGGCCTACAATGAGCAGTTCTTC. It yields the protein CASSTTQQAYNEQFF.

Comments on this clone: The same CDR3 is also encoded by other DNA sequences in this sample. This rearrangement joins TRBV19 to TRBJ2-7, with D perhaps TRBD1 (5 bases). V lost 0 bases and J 5 bases, leaving 11 bases between the germline ends. Germline V gives CDR1 LNHDA, CDR2 SQIVND (reference sequence). This CDR3 spans 14 amino acids. The CDR3 nucleotides read TGTGCCAGTAGTATAGACCTAGAAGGGGACGAGCAGTACTTC. Residues: CASSIDLEGDEQYF.

The chain combines TRBV7-9 with TRBJ1-1; 9 positions agree with TRBD1. CDR3 length equals 16 residues. V dropped 3 bases and J dropped 3; count of bases not matched to a gene: 8. Germline CDR1 SEHNR, CDR2 FQNEAQ (reference sequence). The CDR3: CASSFRTGGPYTEAFF. DNA for the CDR3: TGTGCCAGCAGCTTCCGCACAGGGGGCCCCTACACTGAAGCTTTCTTT.

This clone was seen only once. The chain links TRBV28 to TRBJ2-2, with D possibly matching TRBD2 (5 bases). CDR3 length equals 15 residues. Trimming took off 2 bases at V and 1 base at J, with 8 bases between the two ends. The germline CDR1 and CDR2 sequences are MDHEN and SYDVKM. Written as DNA, the CDR3 is TGTGCCAGCAGTTTACCTAGCAAGAACACCGGGGAGCTGTTTTTT. Encoded protein: CASSLPSKNTGELFF.

The chain couples TRBV6-6 to TRBJ2-1; 8 nucleotides line up with TRBD2. CDR1 and CDR2 (germline): MNHNY, SVGAGI (reference sequence). V dropped 7 bases and J dropped 2; count of bases not matched to a gene: 10. The CDR3 is made up of 16 amino acids. The CDR3 nucleotides are TGTGCCAGCACCCCGTTTAGAGCGGGAGCCTACAATGAGCAGTTCTTC. It translates to CASTPFRAGAYNEQFF.

The chain employs TRBV7-2 and TRBJ2-1, with D maybe TRBD1 (5 bases). The V gene lost 5 bases and the J gene lost 3 bases, with 26 bases spanning the gap. Looked up from germline, CDR1 is SGHTA and CDR2 is FQGNSA. This CDR3 spans 19 amino acids. The CDR3 DNA reads TGTGCCAGCAGCCCACTATCGGTGGGGCGATTATTGTACTACAATGAGCAGTTCTTC. This sequence encodes CASSPLSVGRLLYYNEQFF. The complete variable domain, with remaining parts taken from reference TRBV7-2 and TRBJ2-1, reads GAGVSQSPSNKVTEKGKDVELRCDPISGHTALYWYRQSLGQGLEFLIYFQGNSAPDKSGLPSDRFSAERTGGSVSTLTIQRTQQEDSAVYLCASSPLSVGRLLYYNEQFFGPGTRLTVL.

This chain joins TRBV7-9 and TRBJ1-1; tentatively, D is TRBD1 (6 bases). The CDR3 totals 17 residues. Trimming stripped 4 bases from V and 5 bases from J, with 23 bases between. CDR1 SEHNR and CDR2 FQNEAQ come from the germline V gene (reference sequence). The DNA for the CDR3 is TGTGCCAGCAGCTCCATAAAAACGACAGGAGGAAGGACTGAAGCTTTCTTT. Amino acid sequence: CASSSIKTTGGRTEAFF. Filled out from reference TRBV7-9 and TRBJ1-1, the complete variable domain reads DTGVSQNPRHKITKRGQNVTFRCDPISEHNRLYWYRQTLGQGPEFLTYFQNEAQLEKSRLLSDRFSAERPKGSFSTLEIQRTEQGDSAMYLCASSSIKTTGGRTEAFFGQGTRLTVV.

Remarks on this clone: This same CDR3 is encoded by further DNA sequences in the sample. CDR3 bases: TGTGCCACCAGCAGAGGTGGAAGCAATCAGCCCCAGCATTTT. It specifies CATSRGGSNQPQHF. This chain connects TRBV15 to TRBJ1-5; no clear D gene. The CDR3 consists of 14 residues. With 1 base removed from V and 1 base from J, the gap between germline ends came to 5 bases. CDR1 LNHNV and CDR2 YYDKDF come from the germline V gene (reference sequence).

V gene TRBV4-3 combines with J gene TRBJ1-1, with D perhaps TRBD1 (5 bases). This CDR3 spans 17 amino acids. V lost 0 bases and J 6 bases, leaving 20 bases between the germline ends. CDR1 is LGHNA and CDR2 is YSLEER in the germline V gene. The CDR3 loop is CASSQDFGFLRGAEAFF. CDR3 nucleotide sequence: TGCGCCAGCAGCCAAGATTTCGGGTTCCTCCGGGGGGCTGAAGCTTTCTTT.

This clone showed up just once. The chain links TRBV27 to TRBJ2-7; the D is unclear. This CDR3 region has 14 residues. Germline lookup yields CDR1 MNHEY and CDR2 SMNVEV (reference sequence). V was clipped by 3 bases and J by 5 bases, with 14 bases between them. The CDR3 region has the DNA TGTGCCAGCAGTTTTCGAAACGAAGGGCACGAGCAGTACTTC. Its protein is CASSFRNEGHEQYF.

CDR3 sequence reads: CASGHTQYF. Here the CDR3 DNA reads TGTGCCAGCGGTCATACGCAGTATTTT. The chain recombines TRBV25-1 with TRBJ2-3; D call uncertain. CDR1 MGHDK and CDR2 SYGVNS come from the germline V gene. The V and J ends lost 8 bases and 7 bases respectively, with 4 bases between them. The CDR3 runs 9 residues.

The rearrangement links TRBV9 to TRBJ2-1, with 7 bases that match TRBD1. Germline CDR1 reads SGDLS; CDR2 reads YYNGEE. The CDR3 runs 15 residues. J lost 8 bases, V lost 0 bases, and 8 bases had no gene match. In nucleotides, the CDR3 is TGTGCCAGCAGCGTAGTGACAGGGAGTTTGGATGAGCAGTTCTTC. Its protein is CASSVVTGSLDEQFF.

This chain links TRBV27 with TRBJ2-1; the match to TRBD2 covers 9 bases. Germline V gives CDR1 MNHEY, CDR2 SMNVEV (reference sequence). The V gene end was trimmed by 6 bases and the J gene end by 5 bases; junction bases not matched to a gene: 14. This CDR3 spans 17 amino acids. CDR3 sequence reads: CASRDDPGTSFHNEQFF. In DNA, the CDR3 is TGTGCCAGCAGGGACGACCCCGGGACTAGCTTCCACAATGAGCAGTTCTTC.

The chain carries TRBV28 and TRBJ2-3, with 10 bases that match TRBD1. Trimming at V came to 2 bases and at J to 13 bases, leaving 0 bases not matched to a gene. Germline CDR1 is MDHEN and CDR2 is SYDVKM. The CDR3 is made up of 11 amino acids. The CDR3 DNA reads TGTGCCAGCAGTTTAGGGACAGGGGAGTATTTT. Protein: CASSLGTGEYF.

CDR3 sequence reads: CASSSKDRYEQYF. The CDR3 bases are TGTGCCAGCAGCTCAAAAGACCGCTACGAGCAGTACTTC. V usage is TRBV7-8 and J usage is TRBJ2-7; D remains unclear. This CDR3 contains 13 residues. V was pared by 4 bases and J by 3 bases, with 10 bases between. Germline CDR1 SGHVS, CDR2 FQNEAQ.

This rearrangement joins TRBV7-6 to TRBJ2-1, with D hard to call. V gave up 1 base and J gave up 0 bases, with 7 bases separating them. The CDR3 length is 15 residues. In germline, CDR1 is SGHVS, CDR2 FNYEAQ. For the CDR3, the DNA is TGTGCCAGCAGCTTAGTTATTGGCTCCTACAATGAGCAGTTCTTC. It codes for CASSLVIGSYNEQFF.

The chain recombines TRBV19 with TRBJ2-1; D remains ambiguous. Germline assignment: CDR1 LNHDA and CDR2 SQIVND (reference sequence). This CDR3 is built from 15 residues. With 1 base removed from V and 8 bases from J, the gap between germline ends came to 15 bases. The CDR3, as DNA: TGTGCCAGTAGTATAGGGGCAGCCAATAAGGATGAGCAGTTCTTC. Translated: CASSIGAANKDEQFF.

J is TRBJ1-4 and V is TRBV19; D remains ambiguous. The CDR3 covers 15 residues. Germline values: CDR1 LNHDA, CDR2 SQIVND (reference sequence). V was clipped by 3 bases and J by 3 bases, with 11 bases between them. The CDR3 bases are TGTGCCAGTAGTATGAGCAGAGTAGCTAATGAAAAACTGTTTTTT. Amino acids: CASSMSRVANEKLFF.

The J gene is TRBJ1-5, the V gene TRBV27; 9 nucleotides agree with TRBD1. The CDR3 totals 11 residues. Germline V gene data show CDR1 as MNHEY and CDR2 as SMNVEV (reference sequence). Unmatched junction bases numbered 6, after V lost 8 bases and J lost 13 bases. Written as DNA, the CDR3 is TGTGCCAGCGGATCCGGGACAGGGCAGCATTTT. Translating it yields CASGSGTGQHF.

In its sample, this clone was seen once. J is TRBJ2-7 and V is TRBV5-6; 11 nucleotides line up with TRBD2. The V and J ends lost 0 bases and 0 bases, in that order; junction bases with no gene match: 5. The CDR3 is made up of 17 amino acids. Germline CDR1 reads SGHDT; CDR2 reads YYEEEE. The DNA for the CDR3 is TGTGCCAGCAGCTTGGGGCTAGCGGGGGGACCCTCCTACGAGCAGTACTTC. Its translation is CASSLGLAGGPSYEQYF.

This chain uses TRBV2 with TRBJ2-2; D is possibly TRBD2 (5 bases). The germline gives CDR1 SNHLY, CDR2 FYNNEI. This CDR3 comprises 17 residues. Trimming removed 2 bases from V and 5 bases from J, with 18 bases in between. The CDR3 DNA reads TGTGCCAGCAGTGAACGGCCGAGGGTTATCGGGACCGGGGAGCTGTTTTTT. Its translation: CASSERPRVIGTGELFF.

The V gene is TRBV11-2, the J gene TRBJ1-1, with a tentative D call TRBD1 (5 bases). Trimming removed 3 bases at V and 3 bases at J, with 17 bases between. The germline V gene encodes CDR1 SGHAT and CDR2 FQNNGV. This CDR3 comprises 16 residues. CDR3 coding DNA: TGTGCCAGCAGCTTCTTCCTCGGGACGGGAGACACTGAAGCTTTCTTT. It translates to CASSFFLGTGDTEAFF.

The genes are TRBV2 and TRBJ1-5; D ambiguous. Trimming cost V 5 bases and J 0 bases, with 11 bases left between them. The CDR3 totals 15 residues. Per germline, CDR1 SNHLY and CDR2 FYNNEI. CDR3 amino acids: CASSTGTHSNQPQHF. CDR3 coding DNA: TGTGCCAGCAGTACCGGTACCCATAGCAATCAGCCCCAGCATTTT.